This T cell receptor beta chain was identified during a study of identical twins. Looked up from germline, CDR1 is SQVTM and CDR2 is ANQGSEA. The CDR3 loop spans 12 amino acids. The germline V and J ends were trimmed by 3 bases and 5 bases, with 10 bases remaining between them. This clonotype has just a few counts. MiXCR was run by TCRdb on the 5' RACE reads, yielding one entry per CDR3 protein. Seen here are about 730,000 distinct CDR3 sequences, around 20% observed once, and the top ten hold around 4.5%. The data also belong to a second study, concerning T cells expressing NK-cell markers.

Sequencing was performed on PBMCs. The TCR originated in a woman between 18 and 29 years old in good health. The chain carries TRBV29-1 and TRBJ1-2; no firm D call. This chain's CDR3 is CSVDEKRYGYTF. CDR3 sequence (DNA): TGCAGCGTTGATGAGAAGAGATATGGCTACACCTTC.